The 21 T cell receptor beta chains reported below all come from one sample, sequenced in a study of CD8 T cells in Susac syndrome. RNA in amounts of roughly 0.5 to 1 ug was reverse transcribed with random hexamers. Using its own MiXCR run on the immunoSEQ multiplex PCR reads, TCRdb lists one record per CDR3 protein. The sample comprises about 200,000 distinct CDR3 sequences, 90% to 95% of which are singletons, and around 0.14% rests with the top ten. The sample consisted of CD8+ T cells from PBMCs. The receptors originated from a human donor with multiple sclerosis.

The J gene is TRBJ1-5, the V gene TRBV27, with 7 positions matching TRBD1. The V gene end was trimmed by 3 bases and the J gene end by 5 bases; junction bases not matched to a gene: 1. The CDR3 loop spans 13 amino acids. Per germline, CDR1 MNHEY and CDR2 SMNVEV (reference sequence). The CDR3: CASSFGTDQPQHF. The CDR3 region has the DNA TGTGCCAGCAGTTTTGGGACAGATCAGCCCCAGCATTTT.

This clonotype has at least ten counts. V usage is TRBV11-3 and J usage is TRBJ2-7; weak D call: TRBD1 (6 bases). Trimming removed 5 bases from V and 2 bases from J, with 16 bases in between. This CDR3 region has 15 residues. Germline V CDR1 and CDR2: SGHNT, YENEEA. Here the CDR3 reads CASSPWGTQAYEQYF. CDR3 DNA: TGTGCCAGCAGCCCGTGGGGGACACAAGCCTACGAGCAGTACTTC.

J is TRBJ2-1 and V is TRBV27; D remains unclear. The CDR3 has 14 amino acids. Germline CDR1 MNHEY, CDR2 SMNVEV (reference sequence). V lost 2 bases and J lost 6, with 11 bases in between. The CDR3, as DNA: TGTGCCAGCAGTTTAGTGGCCGTAAGCAATGAGCAGTTCTTC. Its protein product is CASSLVAVSNEQFF.

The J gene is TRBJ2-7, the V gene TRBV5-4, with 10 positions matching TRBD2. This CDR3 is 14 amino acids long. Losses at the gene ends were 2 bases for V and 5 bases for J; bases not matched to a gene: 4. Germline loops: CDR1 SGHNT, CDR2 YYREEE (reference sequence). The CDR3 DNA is TGTGCCAGCAGCTTTGGGACTAGCGTTAACGAGCAGTACTTC. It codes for CASSFGTSVNEQYF.

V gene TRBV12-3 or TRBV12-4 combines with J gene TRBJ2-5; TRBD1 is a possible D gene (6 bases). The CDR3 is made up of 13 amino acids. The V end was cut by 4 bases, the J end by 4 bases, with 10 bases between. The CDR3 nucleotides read TGTGCCAGCAGTTCCGGACAGTCAGAGACCCAGTACTTC. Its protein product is CASSSGQSETQYF.

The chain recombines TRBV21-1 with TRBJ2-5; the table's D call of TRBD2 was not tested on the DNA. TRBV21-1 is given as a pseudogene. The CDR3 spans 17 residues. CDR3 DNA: TGTGCCAGCAGCAAAGCGGGACTAGCGGGAATGGAGGAGACCCAGTACTTC. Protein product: CASSKAGLAGMEETQYF.

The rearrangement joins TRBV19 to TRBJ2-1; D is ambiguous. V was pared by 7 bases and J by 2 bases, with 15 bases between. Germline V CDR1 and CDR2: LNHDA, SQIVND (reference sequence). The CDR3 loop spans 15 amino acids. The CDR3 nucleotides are TGTGCCAGTACCCCAGCCCAGGCCACCTACAATGAGCAGTTCTTC. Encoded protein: CASTPAQATYNEQFF.

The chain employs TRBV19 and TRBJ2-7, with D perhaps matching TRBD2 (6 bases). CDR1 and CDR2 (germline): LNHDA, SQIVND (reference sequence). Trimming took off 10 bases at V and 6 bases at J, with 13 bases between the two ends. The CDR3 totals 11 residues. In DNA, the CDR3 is TGTGCCACGACCTCCGGGAGCGAGCAGTACTTC. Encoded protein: CATTSGSEQYF.

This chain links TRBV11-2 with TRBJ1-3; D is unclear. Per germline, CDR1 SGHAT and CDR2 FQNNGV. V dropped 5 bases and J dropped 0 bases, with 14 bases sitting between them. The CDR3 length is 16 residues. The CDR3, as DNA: TGTGCCAGCAGCCCGGAGGGCGGGAACTCTGGAAACACCATATATTTT. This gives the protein CASSPEGGNSGNTIYF.

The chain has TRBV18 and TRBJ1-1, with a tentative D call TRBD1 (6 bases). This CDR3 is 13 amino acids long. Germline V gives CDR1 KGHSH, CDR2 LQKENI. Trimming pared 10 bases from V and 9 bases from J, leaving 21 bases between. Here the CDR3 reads CATTHQRTEKAFF. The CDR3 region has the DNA TGTGCCACCACCCATCAGCGGACAGAAAAAGCTTTCTTT.

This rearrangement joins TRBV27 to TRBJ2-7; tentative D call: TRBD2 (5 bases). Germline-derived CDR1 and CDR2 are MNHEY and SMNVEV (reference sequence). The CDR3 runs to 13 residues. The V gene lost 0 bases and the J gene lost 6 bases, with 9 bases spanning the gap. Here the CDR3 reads CASSLSTGSEQYF. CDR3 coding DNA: TGTGCCAGCAGTTTATCGACGGGGAGCGAGCAGTACTTC.

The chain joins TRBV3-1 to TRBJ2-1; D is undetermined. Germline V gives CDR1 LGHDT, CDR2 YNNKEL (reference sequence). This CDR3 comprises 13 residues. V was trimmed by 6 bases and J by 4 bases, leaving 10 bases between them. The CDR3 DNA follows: TGTGCCAGCAGTTCTACAGTGTACAATGAGCAGTTCTTC. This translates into CASSSTVYNEQFF.

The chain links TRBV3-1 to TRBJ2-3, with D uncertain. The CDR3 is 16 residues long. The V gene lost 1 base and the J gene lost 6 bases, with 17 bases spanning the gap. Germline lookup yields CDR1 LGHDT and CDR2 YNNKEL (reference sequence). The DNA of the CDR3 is TGTGCCAGCAGCCAAGTGCCCGGTCTGGTTTTGGATACGCAGTATTTT. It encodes CASSQVPGLVLDTQYF.

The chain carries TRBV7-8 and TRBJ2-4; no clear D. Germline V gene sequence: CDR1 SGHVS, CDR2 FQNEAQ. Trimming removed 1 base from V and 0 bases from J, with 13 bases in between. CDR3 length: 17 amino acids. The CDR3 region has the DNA TGTGCCAGCAGCTTAGAAGTTAAGGTCCCAGCCAAAAACATTCAGTACTTC. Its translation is CASSLEVKVPAKNIQYF.

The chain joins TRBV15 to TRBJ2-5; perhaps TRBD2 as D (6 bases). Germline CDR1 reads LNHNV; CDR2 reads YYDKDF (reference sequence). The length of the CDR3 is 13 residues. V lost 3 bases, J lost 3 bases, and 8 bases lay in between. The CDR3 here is CATSRDYKETQYF. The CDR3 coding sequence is TGTGCCACCAGCAGGGACTACAAAGAGACCCAGTACTTC.

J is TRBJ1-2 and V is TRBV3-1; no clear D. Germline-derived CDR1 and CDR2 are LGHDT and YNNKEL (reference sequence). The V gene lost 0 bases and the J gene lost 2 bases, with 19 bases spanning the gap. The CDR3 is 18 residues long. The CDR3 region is CASSQEARAQGINYGYTF. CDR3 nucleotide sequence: TGTGCCAGCAGCCAAGAAGCCCGAGCACAAGGGATCAACTATGGCTACACCTTC.

CDR3: CSARGTGSGDYGYTF. As DNA, the CDR3 is TGCAGTGCTAGGGGGACAGGGTCTGGGGACTATGGCTACACCTTC. V gene TRBV20-1 combines with J gene TRBJ1-2, with 9 bases aligning to TRBD1. The V gene's germline CDR1 is DFQATT and CDR2 SNEGSKA (reference sequence). With V trimmed by 3 bases and J by 3 bases, 8 bases remained unmatched. The CDR3 totals 15 residues.

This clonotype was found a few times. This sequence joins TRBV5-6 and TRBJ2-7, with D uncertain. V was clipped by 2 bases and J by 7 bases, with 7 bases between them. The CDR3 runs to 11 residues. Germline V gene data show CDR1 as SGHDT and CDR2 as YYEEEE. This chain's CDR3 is CASSFSREQYF. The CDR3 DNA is TGTGCCAGCAGCTTTTCAAGGGAGCAGTACTTC.

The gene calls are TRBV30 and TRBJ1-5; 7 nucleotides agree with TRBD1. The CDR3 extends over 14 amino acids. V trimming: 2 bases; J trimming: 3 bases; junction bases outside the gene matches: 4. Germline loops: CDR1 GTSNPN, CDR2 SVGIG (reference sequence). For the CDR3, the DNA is TGTGCCTGGAGTACAGGGGAAATCAATCAGCCCCAGCATTTT. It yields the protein CAWSTGEINQPQHF.

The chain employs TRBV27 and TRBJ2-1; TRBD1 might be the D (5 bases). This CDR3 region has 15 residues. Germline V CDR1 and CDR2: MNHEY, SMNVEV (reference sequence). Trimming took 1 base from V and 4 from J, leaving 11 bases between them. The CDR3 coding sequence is TGTGCCAGCAGTTTATTAGCAGGGATGTACAATGAGCAGTTCTTC. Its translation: CASSLLAGMYNEQFF.

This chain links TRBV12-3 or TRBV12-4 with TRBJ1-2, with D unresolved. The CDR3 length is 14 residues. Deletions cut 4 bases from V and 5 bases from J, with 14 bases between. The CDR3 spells CASSSVGIGYGYTF. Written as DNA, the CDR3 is TGTGCCAGCAGTTCCGTGGGGATAGGTTATGGCTACACCTTC.